This passage covers 7 T cell receptor beta chains from one sample sequenced in a study of spatial heterogeneity in lung cancer. The time point was: blood at routine non-recurrence follow-up after resection. Sequencing covered unsorted whole RNA taken from tumor, nontumor lung or frozen PBMC. Each CDR3 protein gets one entry after TCRdb re-called the 5' RACE reads with MiXCR. The data contain around 110,000 distinct CDR3 sequences, 12% of them singletons. The sample here was PBMCs, taken at follow-up. All receptors come from a male donor with early-stage non-small cell lung cancer.

This clonotype was found many times. This sequence joins TRBV28 and TRBJ2-6; TRBD1 matches at 9 bases. The length of the CDR3 is 18 residues. J lost 2 bases, V lost 4 bases, and 9 bases had no gene match. The germline gives CDR1 MDHEN, CDR2 SYDVKM. CDR3 in DNA: TGTGCCAGCAGTTCCCGGGACAGGGCTCGAACTGGGGCCAACGTCCTGACTTTC. Translating gives CASSSRDRARTGANVLTF.

This clonotype was seen many times. This chain links TRBV20-1 with TRBJ1-1; weak D call: TRBD1 (6 bases). V lost 8 bases and J 2 bases, leaving 15 bases between the germline ends. This CDR3 contains 13 residues. Germline V gene data show CDR1 as DFQATT and CDR2 as SNEGSKA (reference sequence). The CDR3 loop reads CSPLRGGNTEAFF. Written as DNA, the CDR3 is TGCAGTCCCCTTAGGGGGGGAAACACTGAAGCTTTCTTT.

This clonotype was found many times. The V call is TRBV6-1, the J call TRBJ2-7; 7 positions agree with TRBD1. Per the germline V gene, CDR1 is MNHNS and CDR2 is SASEGT. The V and J ends lost 6 bases and 2 bases, in that order; junction bases with no gene match: 10. This CDR3 has 15 residues. The CDR3 coding sequence is TGTGCCAGCAGGCAAGGCCGAGACAGGGCCTACGAGCAGTACTTC. Its translation is CASRQGRDRAYEQYF.

The CDR3 DNA follows: TGCAGTGCTAGGTCCGGACAGGGTCGCGAGCAGTACTTC. Protein: CSARSGQGREQYF. This sequence joins TRBV20-1 and TRBJ2-7; 8 nucleotides agree with TRBD1. The CDR3 has 13 residues. Germline loops: CDR1 DFQATT, CDR2 SNEGSKA (reference sequence). V lost 3 bases and J lost 6; bases outside the gene matches: 7.

This clonotype has a handful of counts. The chain links TRBV20-1 to TRBJ2-1; D not certain. Trimming took 6 bases from V and 9 from J, leaving 15 bases between them. This CDR3 region has 12 residues. Germline assignment: CDR1 DFQATT and CDR2 SNEGSKA (reference sequence). The DNA for the CDR3 is TGCAGTGCCAGGTCGGGCAGTTTTGAGCAGTTCTTC. It codes for CSARSGSFEQFF.

This clonotype has at least ten counts. The V call is TRBV7-6, the J call TRBJ2-7, with 9 nucleotides matching TRBD1. The CDR3 runs to 14 residues. CDR1 and CDR2 (germline): SGHVS, FNYEAQ. V shed 5 bases, J shed 6 bases, and the junction held 8 bases outside the gene matches. The CDR3 loop reads CASSAGQGLIEQYF. In DNA, the CDR3 is TGTGCCAGCAGCGCGGGACAGGGACTAATCGAGCAGTACTTC.

The chain recombines TRBV11-2 with TRBJ1-6; 9 nucleotides align to TRBD1. This CDR3 has 17 amino acids. The junction had 8 bases not matched to a gene; V was cut back by 5 bases and J by 3 bases. From germline, CDR1 is SGHAT and CDR2 FQNNGV. The CDR3 protein is CASSAGTGFFYNSPLHF. The CDR3 bases are TGTGCCAGCAGCGCCGGGACAGGGTTTTTCTATAATTCACCCCTCCACTTT.